Listed here are 2 T cell receptor beta chains from one sample, sequenced in a study of T-cell memory formation after mild COVID-19. TCRdb independently ran MiXCR on the 5' RACE reads; one entry per CDR3 protein. The sample records about 610,000 distinct CDR3 sequences, around 16% being singletons. The sequencing input was PBMCs or a T cell subset sorted from them (not recorded which). The receptors shown here come from an adult woman who had mild COVID-19 (a few samples of this study predate the infection). Cell type and time point are not known.

This clonotype was seen ten or more times. The rearrangement links TRBV18 to TRBJ1-5, with 7 positions matching TRBD1. The V gene end was trimmed by 5 bases and the J gene end by 0 bases; junction bases not matched to a gene: 10. The CDR3 sequence is 17 residues long. Germline assignment: CDR1 KGHSH and CDR2 LQKENI. This CDR3 is CASSSLGQANSNQPQHF. The CDR3 DNA reads as TGTGCCAGCTCATCTCTAGGACAGGCGAATAGCAATCAGCCCCAGCATTTT.

Only a few counts were recorded for this clonotype. This chain links TRBV5-4 with TRBJ1-5, with unresolved D. From germline, CDR1 is SGHNT and CDR2 YYREEE (reference sequence). CDR3 length equals 13 residues. Deletions cut 2 bases from V and 2 bases from J, with 5 bases between. CDR3 sequence reads: CASSFHRNQPQHF. DNA for the CDR3: TGTGCCAGCAGCTTCCACCGCAATCAGCCCCAGCATTTT. The full variable domain, rest sourced from reference TRBV5-4 and TRBJ1-5, is ETGVTQSPTHLIKTRGQQVTLRCSSQSGHNTVSWYQQALGQGPQFIFQYYREEENGRGNFPPRFSGLQFPNYSSELNVNALELDDSALYLCASSFHRNQPQHFGDGTRLSIL.